A single sample gave rise to the 24 T cell receptor beta chains below, sequenced in a study of early T cells in non-severe SARS-CoV-2 infection. One entry per CDR3 protein results from TCRdb running MiXCR on the 5' RACE reads. The data show tens of thousands of distinct CDR3 sequences, with 11% seen just once and 3% to 4% held by the top ten. Sequencing was done on a sample of whole blood. These receptor sequences come from an adult who was a healthcare worker with PCR-confirmed SARS-CoV-2 infection or an uninfected control (not recorded which).

The V gene is TRBV9, the J gene TRBJ2-7; the D is unclear. CDR3 length: 15 residues. V shed 3 bases and J shed 5 bases, with 18 bases lying between them. Germline-derived CDR1 and CDR2 are SGDLS and YYNGEE. Written as DNA, the CDR3 is TGTGCCAGCAGCGATGAACCCGGGCTGCTAAACGAGCAGTACTTC. Amino acid sequence: CASSDEPGLLNEQYF.

The sample holds many counts of this clonotype. This sequence joins TRBV4-1 and TRBJ1-5, with D maybe TRBD1 (5 bases). Trimming stripped 0 bases from V and 1 base from J, with 10 bases between. This CDR3 contains 16 residues. CDR1 and CDR2 from the germline V gene are MGHRA and YSYEKL. CDR3 amino acids: CASSQDPGSSNQPQHF. The CDR3 bases are TGCGCCAGCAGCCAAGATCCAGGGTCCAGCAATCAGCCCCAGCATTTT.

This clonotype has a count of ten or more. The chain combines TRBV28 with TRBJ2-1; D remains unclear. Germline CDR1 MDHEN, CDR2 SYDVKM. The CDR3 covers 12 residues. The germline V and J ends were trimmed by 5 bases and 2 bases, with 4 bases remaining between them. The DNA of the CDR3 is TGTGCCAGCAGTCCTGCCTACAATGAGCAGTTCTTC. It translates to CASSPAYNEQFF. The variable domain in full, with the rest retrieved from reference TRBV28 and TRBJ2-1, is DVKVTQSSRYLVKRTGEKVFLECVQDMDHENMFWYRQDPGLGLRLIYFSYDVKMKEKGDIPEGYSVSREKKERFSLILESASTNQTSMYLCASSPAYNEQFFGPGTRLTVL.

This clonotype was seen many times. The J gene is TRBJ2-5, the V gene TRBV7-3, with 8 bases matching TRBD2. This CDR3 contains 15 residues. J gave up 2 bases and V 5 bases, and 7 bases lay outside the gene matches. Germline CDR1 reads SGHTA; CDR2 reads FQGTGA. The DNA of the CDR3 is TGTGCCAGCAGCCTCGGCCGCGGGAGGCAAGAGACCCAGTACTTC. This gives the protein CASSLGRGRQETQYF.

The chain joins TRBV12-3 or TRBV12-4 to TRBJ1-1, with D maybe TRBD1 (6 bases). CDR3 length equals 12 residues. V lost 6 bases and J lost 3, with 8 bases in between. CDR3: CASRDRHTEAFF. CDR3 nucleotides: TGTGCCAGCAGGGACAGACACACTGAAGCTTTCTTT.

This clonotype came up many times. V and J are TRBV7-9 and TRBJ2-1; D gene uncertain. V gave up 5 bases and J gave up 7 bases, with 9 bases separating them. CDR1 and CDR2 (germline): SEHNR, FQNEAQ (reference sequence). The CDR3 loop spans 12 amino acids. The CDR3 nucleotides are TGTGCCAGCAGCGCTGCTAGTAATGAGCAGTTCTTC. The encoded protein is CASSAASNEQFF.

There are many counts of this clonotype. V and J are TRBV7-3 and TRBJ2-1; 7 positions agree with TRBD1. The germline V gene has CDR1 SGHTA and CDR2 FQGTGA. The junction had 4 bases not matched to a gene; V was cut back by 5 bases and J by 0 bases. CDR3 size: 15 residues. CDR3 amino acids: CASSPGGSSYNEQFF. CDR3 coding DNA: TGTGCCAGCAGCCCAGGGGGATCCTCCTACAATGAGCAGTTCTTC.

This clonotype occurred a few times. This rearrangement joins TRBV6-2 or TRBV6-3 to TRBJ2-7, with D perhaps matching TRBD2 (5 bases). From germline, CDR1 is MNHEY and CDR2 SVGEGT. Trimming shortened V by 2 bases and J by 3 bases, and 5 bases separated the two germline ends. The CDR3 sequence is 12 residues long. CDR3 protein: CASSYTSYEQYF. In nucleotides, the CDR3 is TGTGCCAGCAGTTACACTAGCTACGAGCAGTACTTC.

This clonotype was seen many times. This chain connects TRBV5-6 to TRBJ2-7; D could derive from TRBD1 or TRBD2 (5 bases each). The germline V gene encodes CDR1 SGHDT and CDR2 YYEEEE. With 4 bases removed from V and 7 bases from J, the gap between germline ends came to 18 bases. This CDR3 comprises 14 residues. CDR3 sequence reads: CASSARGPGREQYF. The CDR3 DNA reads TGTGCCAGCAGCGCACGGGGCCCGGGGCGGGAGCAGTACTTC.

This clonotype came up many times. The chain uses TRBV28 and TRBJ1-2; no clear D. The CDR3 length is 14 residues. V shed 5 bases and J shed 2 bases, with 12 bases lying between them. Germline CDR1 MDHEN, CDR2 SYDVKM. CDR3 in DNA: TGTGCCAGCAGTCCCTACTTATCGAACTATGGCTACACCTTC. Its protein product is CASSPYLSNYGYTF.

The chain uses TRBV12-3 or TRBV12-4 and TRBJ2-2; no clear D gene. Trimming left V 6 bases short and J 8 bases short, with 16 bases between. The CDR3 loop spans 14 amino acids. This CDR3 is CASSSPRLLGELFF. The CDR3 region has the DNA TGTGCCAGCAGCTCTCCTCGGCTGCTGGGGGAGCTGTTTTTT.

There are a few counts of this clonotype. The chain is built from TRBV20-1 and TRBJ2-1, with 7 bases identical to TRBD2. This CDR3 spans 14 amino acids. Per germline, CDR1 DFQATT and CDR2 SNEGSKA (reference sequence). Unmatched junction bases numbered 14, after V lost 6 bases and J lost 9 bases. The CDR3 spells CSAQPGTTTTEQFF. CDR3 sequence (DNA): TGCAGTGCGCAACCCGGGACTACAACTACTGAGCAGTTCTTC.

The sample holds many counts of this clonotype. This chain joins TRBV20-1 and TRBJ2-5, with 14 bases fitting TRBD2. V was clipped by 6 bases and J by 5 bases; unmatched bases: 5. The CDR3 length is 14 residues. CDR1 and CDR2 from the germline V gene are DFQATT and SNEGSKA (reference sequence). CDR3 protein: CSATTSGGAETQYF. DNA of the CDR3: TGCAGTGCCACGACTAGCGGGGGGGCGGAGACCCAGTACTTC.

The V call is TRBV7-2, the J call TRBJ1-6; unclear D gene. CDR1 and CDR2 (germline): SGHTA, FQGNSA. CDR3 length: 16 amino acids. The V and J ends lost 2 bases and 7 bases respectively, with 15 bases between them. CDR3 sequence (DNA): TGTGCCAGCAGCTTAAAGGCGGGAGGCCTGAATTCACCCCTCCACTTT. Translated: CASSLKAGGLNSPLHF.

This clonotype was seen at least ten times. V and J are TRBV6-7 and TRBJ1-5; the match to TRBD1 covers 10 bases. TRBV6-7 is reported as an ORF; its role is uncertain. The length of the CDR3 is 18 residues. The V gene end was trimmed by 7 bases and the J gene end by 0 bases; junction bases not matched to a gene: 12. The chain's CDR3 is CASILRQGALNSNQPQHF. In DNA, the CDR3 is TGTGCCAGCATTCTGAGACAGGGGGCTCTTAATAGCAATCAGCCCCAGCATTTT.

As DNA, the CDR3 is TGTGCCAGCAGGCTGACTAGCGGGGGGGGAAATGAGCAGTTCTTC. Protein product: CASRLTSGGGNEQFF. This chain links TRBV7-2 with TRBJ2-1, with TRBD2 matching over 14 bases. J was trimmed by 7 bases and V by 6 bases; bases with no gene match: 5. The germline gives CDR1 SGHTA, CDR2 FQGNSA. This CDR3 contains 15 residues.

The CDR3 sequence: CASSHHLQPRTATNEQFF. The CDR3 bases are TGTGCCAGCAGCCACCACTTACAACCACGGACTGCGACCAATGAGCAGTTCTTC. This sequence joins TRBV4-2 and TRBJ2-1, with a possible D match to TRBD2 (5 bases). Per germline, CDR1 LGHNA and CDR2 YNFKEQ. This CDR3 spans 18 amino acids. The ends were cut back, 3 bases at V and 6 bases at J, with 24 bases in the middle.

This clonotype was found many times. V usage is TRBV2 and J usage is TRBJ2-2, with D unresolved. V was trimmed by 5 bases and J by 1 base, leaving 5 bases between them. The CDR3 runs to 13 residues. Germline CDR1 reads SNHLY; CDR2 reads FYNNEI. DNA for the CDR3: TGTGCCAGCAGTTCCGGGAACACCGGGGAGCTGTTTTTT. Residues: CASSSGNTGELFF.

This clonotype was detected a few times. V and J are TRBV29-1 and TRBJ2-7; the D call may be TRBD1 or TRBD2 (5 bases each). The CDR3 length is 11 residues. Germline loops: CDR1 SQVTM, CDR2 ANQGSEA. Trimming shortened V by 4 bases and J by 5 bases, and 9 bases separated the two germline ends. CDR3 in DNA: TGCAGCGTTGGAAGGGGACACGAGCAGTACTTC. Translating it yields CSVGRGHEQYF.

This clonotype has a single count. The rearrangement joins TRBV3-1 to TRBJ2-1; 8 nucleotides align to TRBD1. Trimming removed 0 bases from V and 0 bases from J; junction bases left unmatched: 4. Germline CDR1 is LGHDT and CDR2 is YNNKEL (reference sequence). This CDR3 spans 17 amino acids. The CDR3: CASSQDWTGSSYNEQFF. As DNA, the CDR3 is TGTGCCAGCAGCCAAGACTGGACAGGGAGCTCCTACAATGAGCAGTTCTTC.

This clonotype has a count of ten or more. The rearrangement links TRBV29-1 to TRBJ2-7; perhaps TRBD1 as D (6 bases). This CDR3 is built from 13 residues. Trimming took off 2 bases at V and 7 bases at J, with 15 bases between the two ends. Germline CDR1 and CDR2: SQVTM and ANQGSEA. The CDR3 loop reads CSVELDLDREQYF. The CDR3 DNA sequence: TGCAGCGTTGAATTGGACTTGGACAGAGAGCAGTACTTC.

This clonotype was observed at least ten times. The genes are TRBV5-1 and TRBJ2-1, with 12 nucleotides matching TRBD2. Germline V CDR1 and CDR2: SGHRS, YFSETQ. The CDR3 contains 16 residues. J was trimmed by 2 bases and V by 5 bases; bases with no gene match: 5. DNA of the CDR3: TGCGCCAGCAGAGTAAGACTAGCGGGAGCCTACAATGAGCAGTTCTTC. It encodes CASRVRLAGAYNEQFF. The variable domain in full, with the rest retrieved from reference TRBV5-1 and TRBJ2-1, is KAGVTQTPRYLIKTRGQQVTLSCSPISGHRSVSWYQQTPGQGLQFLFEYFSETQRNKGNFPGRFSGRQFSNSRSEMNVSTLELGDSALYLCASRVRLAGAYNEQFFGPGTRLTVL.

The sample holds many counts of this clonotype. This chain connects TRBV5-6 to TRBJ1-2, with a weak D call TRBD1 (5 bases). This CDR3 is built from 15 residues. Germline V gene data show CDR1 as SGHDT and CDR2 as YYEEEE. V was trimmed by 1 base and J by 4 bases, leaving 14 bases between them. CDR3 in amino acids: CASSLIRDRGYGYTF. CDR3 DNA: TGTGCCAGCAGCTTGATAAGGGACCGGGGCTATGGCTACACCTTC.

This chain uses TRBV12-3 or TRBV12-4 with TRBJ1-4; a weak D match, TRBD1 (5 bases). The V end was cut by 4 bases, the J end by 8 bases, with 8 bases between. The CDR3 has 12 amino acids. Here the CDR3 reads CASSSSGEKLFF. CDR3 nucleotides: TGTGCCAGCAGTTCCTCAGGGGAAAAACTGTTTTTT.